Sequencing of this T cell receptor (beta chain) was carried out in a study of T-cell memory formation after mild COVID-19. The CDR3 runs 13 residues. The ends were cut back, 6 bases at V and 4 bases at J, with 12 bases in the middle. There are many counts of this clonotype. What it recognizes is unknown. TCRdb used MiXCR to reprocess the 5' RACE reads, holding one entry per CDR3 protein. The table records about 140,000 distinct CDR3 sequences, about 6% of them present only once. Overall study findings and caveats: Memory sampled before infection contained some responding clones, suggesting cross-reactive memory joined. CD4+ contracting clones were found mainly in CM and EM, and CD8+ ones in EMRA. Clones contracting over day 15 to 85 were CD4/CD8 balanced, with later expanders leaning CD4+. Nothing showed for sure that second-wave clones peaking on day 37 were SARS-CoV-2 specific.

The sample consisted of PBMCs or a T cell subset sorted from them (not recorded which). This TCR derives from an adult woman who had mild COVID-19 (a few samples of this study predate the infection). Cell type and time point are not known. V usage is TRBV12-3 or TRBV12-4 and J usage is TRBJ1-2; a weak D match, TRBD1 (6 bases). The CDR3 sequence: CASRLGGLYGYTF. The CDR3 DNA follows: TGTGCCAGCAGATTGGGGGGGCTCTATGGCTACACCTTC.